This TCR beta chain came from a study of shared clonotypes between healthy human individuals. The investigators split CD4+ cells into a CD45RA+ naive subset and a CD45RA-negative memory subset. TCRdb keeps only in-frame clones here, not all; method: immunoSEQ multiplex PCR. The top ten clones hold over 1.3% of a sample with 950,000 to 1,300,000 clones, about 75% of them seen once. Concerning this clone: Other DNA sequences of this sample code for an identical CDR3.

This CDR3 has 14 residues. CDR1 and CDR2 (germline): MNHEY, SVGAGI. Trimming stripped 2 bases from V and 4 bases from J, with 12 bases between. The sequence was obtained from a man between 18 and 29 years old in good health. The V and J genes are TRBV6-5 and TRBJ2-7; either TRBD1 or TRBD2 may supply D (5 bases each). Sequencing input: memory CD4+ T cells sorted from blood. Subset described: CD45RA-negative fraction. The CDR3 bases are TGTGCCAGCAGTTACCGCCGGGACGGATACGAGCAGTACTTC. Translation gives CASSYRRDGYEQYF.